The 18 T cell receptor beta chains below come from one sample, sequenced in a study of OX40 agonist ivuxolimab in advanced cancers. Produced via immunoSEQ multiplex PCR; TCRdb's table is partial and in-frame only. The data hold around 80,000 clones, with around nine tenths observed a single time. The material was CD4+ or CD8+ T cells sorted from blood, obtained in a trial of the OX40 agonist ivuxolimab. The source is an adult with an advanced solid tumor such as melanoma, head and neck, liver or kidney cancer.

V is TRBV5-1 and J is TRBJ1-2; D is perhaps TRBD1 (5 bases). CDR1 and CDR2 (germline): SGHRS, YFSETQ. The CDR3 spans 14 residues. Trimming removed 0 bases at V and 8 bases at J, with 14 bases between. The CDR3 is CASSLVQGSRGYTF. In DNA form, the CDR3 reads TGCGCCAGCAGCTTGGTTCAGGGTTCGCGCGGCTACACCTTC.

The chain links TRBV19 to TRBJ1-2; D remains ambiguous. Germline-derived CDR1 and CDR2 are LNHDA and SQIVND (reference sequence). V was pared by 7 bases and J by 2 bases, with 14 bases between. The CDR3 loop spans 14 amino acids. CDR3 amino acids: CASNIVSGNYGYTF. CDR3 sequence (DNA): TGTGCCAGTAATATCGTTTCAGGAAACTATGGCTACACCTTC.

About this clone itself: Different DNA sequences within this sample yield the same CDR3. The J gene is TRBJ2-1, the V gene TRBV5-4; D ambiguous. CDR1 is SGHNT, CDR2 YYREEE, per germline (reference sequence). With 3 bases removed from V and 8 bases from J, the gap between germline ends came to 6 bases. The length of the CDR3 is 11 residues. CDR3 nucleotide sequence: TGTGCCAGCAGCTCGAGAGATGAGCAGTTCTTC. Translating it yields CASSSRDEQFF.

This chain joins TRBV19 and TRBJ2-1; D call uncertain. Germline V lookup: CDR1 LNHDA, CDR2 SQIVND (reference sequence). The CDR3 totals 13 residues. V lost 3 bases and J lost 6, with 9 bases in between. CDR3 in DNA: TGTGCCAGTAGTATGGTGGGAATCAATGAGCAGTTCTTC. Encoded protein: CASSMVGINEQFF. Variable domain in full (rest from reference TRBV19 and TRBJ2-1): DGGITQSPKYLFRKEGQNVTLSCEQNLNHDAMYWYRQDPGQGLRLIYYSQIVNDFQKGDIAEGYSVSREKKESFPLTVTSAQKNPTAFYLCASSMVGINEQFFGPGTRLTVL.

The chain carries TRBV27 and TRBJ1-1; unclear D gene. V was shortened by 0 bases and J by 0 bases, with 11 bases between the two germline ends. CDR1 is MNHEY and CDR2 is SMNVEV in the germline V gene (reference sequence). This CDR3 region has 16 residues. In nucleotides, the CDR3 is TGTGCCAGCAGTTTATCGTGGCCAGCTATGAACACTGAAGCTTTCTTT. It codes for CASSLSWPAMNTEAFF.

V gene TRBV6-1 combines with J gene TRBJ2-1; 8 nucleotides align to TRBD1. V dropped 4 bases and J dropped 5; count of bases not matched to a gene: 4. From germline, CDR1 is MNHNS and CDR2 SASEGT. The CDR3 covers 14 residues. CDR3 DNA: TGTGCCAGCAGTGTTACGGACAGGGACAATGAGCAGTTCTTC. It is translated as CASSVTDRDNEQFF.

The chain couples TRBV6-1 to TRBJ2-2, with D possibly matching TRBD1 (5 bases). From germline, CDR1 is MNHNS and CDR2 SASEGT. Trimming cost V 8 bases and J 4 bases, with 8 bases left between them. The CDR3 is made up of 12 amino acids. The CDR3 bases are TGTGCCAGCGACAGAAGCACCGGGGAGCTGTTTTTT. Translation gives CASDRSTGELFF.

The rearrangement joins TRBV6-5 to TRBJ2-3, with a weak D call TRBD2 (6 bases). Germline assignment: CDR1 MNHEY and CDR2 SVGAGI. Trimming removed 6 bases from V and 4 bases from J, with 14 bases in between. The CDR3 length is 14 residues. In nucleotides, the CDR3 is TGTGCCAGCAGGCGGGAAGCACCTCCAGATACGCAGTATTTT. This sequence encodes CASRREAPPDTQYF.

J is TRBJ2-1 and V is TRBV7-8, with 8 bases that match TRBD1. Losses at the gene ends were 5 bases for V and 5 bases for J; bases not matched to a gene: 5. This CDR3 region has 14 residues. Per germline, CDR1 SGHVS and CDR2 FQNEAQ. CDR3 coding DNA: TGTGCCAGCAGCATGGACAGGGTCGACAATGAGCAGTTCTTC. It translates to CASSMDRVDNEQFF.

The chain has TRBV5-1 and TRBJ2-7, with 7 positions matching TRBD1. Germline assignment: CDR1 SGHRS and CDR2 YFSETQ. The CDR3 totals 15 residues. The junction had 12 bases not matched to a gene; V was cut back by 4 bases and J by 5 bases. The CDR3 region has the DNA TGCGCCAGCAGCGTAGGACAGGACCCCGGGCACGAGCAGTACTTC. It encodes CASSVGQDPGHEQYF.

The rearrangement links TRBV10-3 to TRBJ2-5, with 9 bases lining up with TRBD1. Germline loops: CDR1 ENHRY, CDR2 SYGVKD. Unmatched junction bases numbered 3, after V lost 8 bases and J lost 2 bases. The CDR3 is 13 residues long. CDR3 DNA sequence: TGTGCCATCCGCGGGACAGGGCAAGAGACCCAGTACTTC. As protein: CAIRGTGQETQYF.

The CDR3 bases are TGCAGCGTTCTAGAACAGGGAGCCGAGCAGTACTTC. This encodes CSVLEQGAEQYF. V gene TRBV29-1 combines with J gene TRBJ2-7, with a weak D call TRBD1 (6 bases). V was clipped by 5 bases and J by 6 bases, with 14 bases between them. This CDR3 spans 12 amino acids. Germline V gene data show CDR1 as SQVTM and CDR2 as ANQGSEA.

The chain joins TRBV7-9 to TRBJ2-5; D is ambiguous. Trimming pared 5 bases from V and 5 bases from J, leaving 6 bases between. Germline assignment: CDR1 SEHNR and CDR2 FQNEAQ (reference sequence). The CDR3 is made up of 11 amino acids. CDR3 in amino acids: CASSQRETQYF. The DNA for the CDR3 is TGTGCCAGCAGCCAACGGGAGACCCAGTACTTC.

The chain recombines TRBV6-6 with TRBJ1-2; unclear D gene. Between the trimmed V and J ends, which lost 2 bases and 7 bases, there was a span of 8 bases. Germline assignment: CDR1 MNHNY and CDR2 SVGAGI (reference sequence). The CDR3 sequence is 12 residues long. The CDR3 reads CASSYGRVGYTF. CDR3 nucleotide sequence: TGTGCCAGCAGTTACGGTCGGGTTGGCTACACCTTC.

The J gene is TRBJ2-2, the V gene TRBV7-7; 13 positions agree with TRBD2. The CDR3 sequence is 16 residues long. CDR1 and CDR2 (germline): SSHAT, FNYEAQ (reference sequence). Losses at the gene ends were 5 bases for V and 5 bases for J; bases not matched to a gene: 5. The CDR3 bases are TGTGCCAGCAGCCTGGGACTAGCGGGGATAACCGGGGAGCTGTTTTTT. It yields the protein CASSLGLAGITGELFF. The full variable domain, with the rest looked up from reference TRBV7-7 and TRBJ2-2, is GAGVSQSPRYKVTKRGQDVTLRCDPISSHATLYWYQQALGQGPEFLTYFNYEAQPDKSGLPSDRFSAERPEGSISTLTIQRTEQRDSAMYRCASSLGLAGITGELFFGEGSRLTVL.

As concerns this clone: An end of the junction differs from the germline gene, which may be a read error. This chain joins TRBV5-1 and TRBJ1-1, with D possibly being TRBD1 (6 bases). Germline V gene lookup returns CDR1 SGHRS and CDR2 YFSETQ. CDR3 length: 15 amino acids. CDR3 DNA sequence: TGCGCCAGCAGCTTGGAGGCAGGGGTGAACAGTGAAGCTTTCTTT. Translated, it gives CASSLEAGVNSEAFF.

This clone was counted between two and nine times. The junction differs from germline at one of its ends, possibly a read error. DNA for the CDR3: TGTGCCAGCAGCAACAGGGCCTTC. This codes for CASSNRAF. The rearrangement joins TRBV2 to TRBJ2-7; the D gene is possibly TRBD1 (6 bases). CDR3 length: 8 amino acids. Per the germline V gene, CDR1 is SNHLY and CDR2 is FYNNEI.

This clone is a singleton in its sample. J is TRBJ1-6 and V is TRBV5-1; D might be TRBD1 (6 bases). Germline CDR1 is SGHRS and CDR2 is YFSETQ. V lost 0 bases, J lost 6 bases, and 10 bases lay in between. CDR3 length: 15 residues. In DNA, the CDR3 is TGCGCCAGCAGCTTGGAGGGGGGTGTTAATTCACCCCTCCACTTT. Protein sequence: CASSLEGGVNSPLHF.